These 25 T cell receptor beta chains originate from one sample sequenced in a study of shared clonotypes between healthy human individuals (dated by TCRdb to 2018 to 2020). The library relied on the immunoSEQ multiplex PCR assay. Drawn from immuneACCESS, this table holds only the in-frame rearrangements with V and J called that TCRdb kept. Clones are partly lost; checked studies trace under half to an unresolved V gene and leave the rest unexplained. The sample profile shows about 610,000 clones; around 96% of them were found once. Roughly 0.12% of the sample rests with the top ten. CD8 naive samples were CD45RO-negative cells positively selected for CCR7, giving a CD45RA+CCR7+ population that excluded TemRA cells. Sequencing input: naive CD8+ T cells sorted from blood. Taken with the paper, the label for cell subset or site translates to: CD45RA+CCR7+. The receptors here all came from a woman aged 25 to 39 in good health.

The rearrangement uses TRBV28 and TRBJ1-2; D not certain. V lost 2 bases, J lost 0 bases, and 10 bases lay in between. The CDR3 sequence is 15 residues long. The germline CDR1 and CDR2 sequences are MDHEN and SYDVKM. CDR3 loop: CASSLGPESNYGYTF. In DNA form, the CDR3 reads TGTGCCAGCAGTTTAGGGCCAGAATCTAACTATGGCTACACCTTC.

The chain has TRBV27 and TRBJ2-5, with a weak D call TRBD2 (5 bases). The CDR3 loop spans 13 amino acids. Germline V gene lookup returns CDR1 MNHEY and CDR2 SMNVEV (reference sequence). The germline V and J ends were trimmed by 3 bases and 4 bases, with 9 bases remaining between them. The CDR3 DNA reads TGTGCCAGCAGTTTTCTAGCTTCAGAGACCCAGTACTTC. This sequence encodes CASSFLASETQYF.

This rearrangement joins TRBV2 to TRBJ1-3, with 7 bases matching TRBD1. There are 15 residues in the CDR3. V lost 6 bases and J lost 2; bases outside the gene matches: 7. The germline CDR1 and CDR2 sequences are SNHLY and FYNNEI. Here the CDR3 DNA reads TGTGCCAGCAGCTCCGGGACAGTCCCTGGAAACACCATATATTTT. Residues: CASSSGTVPGNTIYF.

The chain's CDR3 is CASSLRAPTYNEQFF. The CDR3 coding sequence is TGTGCCAGCAGTTTGCGAGCGCCAACCTACAATGAGCAGTTCTTC. The gene calls are TRBV27 and TRBJ2-1, with D hard to call. Trimming pared 3 bases from V and 2 bases from J, leaving 11 bases between. The CDR3 runs to 15 residues. Germline V lookup: CDR1 MNHEY, CDR2 SMNVEV (reference sequence).

The chain employs TRBV5-8 and TRBJ1-1; D gene ambiguous. The CDR3 runs 14 residues. The V end lost 0 bases, the J end lost 8 bases, and 14 bases lay between the germline ends. CDR1 and CDR2 (germline): SGHTS, YDEGEE. CDR3 DNA sequence: TGTGCCAGCAGCTTGGCCTACGAGGCGCCCGAAGCTTTCTTT. Amino acids: CASSLAYEAPEAFF.

This clone was seen just once. The V call is TRBV29-1, the J call TRBJ2-5; D is perhaps TRBD1 (5 bases). From germline, CDR1 is SQVTM and CDR2 ANQGSEA. This CDR3 is 12 amino acids long. The V end lost 6 bases, the J end lost 1 base, and 9 bases lay between the germline ends. DNA of the CDR3: TGCAGCGTCCAGGGTCGCCAAGAGACCCAGTACTTC. Its translation is CSVQGRQETQYF.

The rearrangement links TRBV10-3 to TRBJ2-7; D call uncertain. Trimming stripped 0 bases from V and 5 bases from J, with 8 bases between. The length of the CDR3 is 13 residues. Germline V gene lookup returns CDR1 ENHRY and CDR2 SYGVKD. CDR3 nucleotides: TGTGCCATCAGTGAGTCGGGTGTCCACGAGCAGTACTTC. Protein: CAISESGVHEQYF.

This chain joins TRBV5-1 and TRBJ1-1, with TRBD1 matching 7 bases. The V segment lost 4 bases and the J segment 2 bases; nucleotides outside the gene matches: 8. The CDR3 has 15 residues. CDR1 SGHRS and CDR2 YFSETQ come from the germline V gene. CDR3 loop: CASSPEGQDNTEAFF. The DNA for the CDR3 is TGCGCCAGCAGCCCGGAAGGACAGGACAACACTGAAGCTTTCTTT.

Of note for this clone: Additional DNA sequences in this sample encode the identical CDR3. This CDR3 is CASSLGYYEQYF. As DNA, the CDR3 is TGTGCCAGCAGCTTAGGTTACTACGAGCAGTACTTC. The genes are TRBV7-9 and TRBJ2-7; no clear D. Trimming took 1 base from V and 3 from J, leaving 4 bases between them. Germline-derived CDR1 and CDR2 are SEHNR and FQNEAQ (reference sequence). The CDR3 runs to 12 residues.

V is TRBV5-1 and J is TRBJ2-2; TRBD2 matches at 14 bases. Trimming at V came to 0 bases and at J to 0 bases, leaving 1 base not matched to a gene. Germline V gene sequence: CDR1 SGHRS, CDR2 YFSETQ. There are 18 residues in the CDR3. CDR3 region: CASSLGLAGGSNTGELFF. For the CDR3, the DNA is TGCGCCAGCAGCTTGGGACTAGCGGGAGGGTCGAACACCGGGGAGCTGTTTTTT.

The chain has TRBV7-6 and TRBJ2-2, with TRBD2 matching over 14 bases. The V segment lost 5 bases and the J segment 6 bases; nucleotides outside the gene matches: 5. Germline loops: CDR1 SGHVS, CDR2 FNYEAQ. This CDR3 has 16 amino acids. As DNA, the CDR3 is TGTGCCAGCAGCGCGCCGACTAGCGGGAGGGCCGGGGAGCTGTTTTTT. Translating gives CASSAPTSGRAGELFF.

V and J are TRBV28 and TRBJ1-1; D call uncertain. V gave up 6 bases and J gave up 4 bases, with 6 bases separating them. The CDR3 runs to 11 residues. Germline values: CDR1 MDHEN, CDR2 SYDVKM. The CDR3 region is CASRLGTEAFF. CDR3 in DNA: TGTGCCAGCAGGTTGGGCACTGAAGCTTTCTTT. Supplemented by reference TRBV28 and TRBJ1-1, the full variable domain reads DVKVTQSSRYLVKRTGEKVFLECVQDMDHENMFWYRQDPGLGLRLIYFSYDVKMKEKGDIPEGYSVSREKKERFSLILESASTNQTSMYLCASRLGTEAFFGQGTRLTVV.

Worth noting for this clone: The CDR3 does not close with the conserved phenylalanine or tryptophan, likely indicating a read error. CDR3 nucleotide sequence: TGTGCCAGCAGCGTAGGGGGGAGCGAGCAGTACCTC. Translating gives CASSVGGSEQYL. V gene TRBV9 combines with J gene TRBJ2-7, with D perhaps given as TRBD1 or TRBD2 (5 bases each). The V and J ends lost 0 bases and 6 bases respectively, with 7 bases between them. Germline V CDR1 and CDR2: SGDLS, YYNGEE. CDR3 length: 12 residues.

The V call is TRBV7-9, the J call TRBJ2-1; D is perhaps TRBD2 (5 bases). This CDR3 contains 16 residues. Germline CDR1 and CDR2: SEHNR and FQNEAQ (reference sequence). Trimming cost V 6 bases and J 7 bases, with 22 bases left between them. The CDR3 loop is CASSQPPTAAANEQFF. The CDR3 nucleotides are TGTGCCAGCAGTCAACCGCCGACCGCAGCGGCTAATGAGCAGTTCTTC.

The sample holds one count of this clone. The chain links TRBV2 to TRBJ2-1, with D possibly TRBD2 on 6 matching bases. This CDR3 contains 14 residues. The V and J ends lost 7 bases and 2 bases respectively, with 12 bases between them. Germline values: CDR1 SNHLY, CDR2 FYNNEI. This chain's CDR3 is CASNPAGPYNEQFF. The CDR3 DNA is TGTGCCAGCAATCCAGCGGGCCCCTACAATGAGCAGTTCTTC.

This chain uses TRBV27 with TRBJ2-7, with TRBD1 matching over 7 bases. There are 14 residues in the CDR3. V dropped 4 bases and J dropped 4; count of bases not matched to a gene: 7. In germline, CDR1 is MNHEY, CDR2 SMNVEV (reference sequence). As DNA, the CDR3 is TGTGCCAGCAGTTGGAGAGGGGGCTTTTACGAGCAGTACTTC. Its translation is CASSWRGGFYEQYF.

The rearrangement uses TRBV28 and TRBJ1-1; D is unresolved. With 3 bases removed from V and 4 bases from J, the gap between germline ends came to 12 bases. Germline loops: CDR1 MDHEN, CDR2 SYDVKM. CDR3 size: 14 residues. The CDR3 loop is CASSFQVGLTEAFF. The CDR3 coding sequence is TGTGCCAGCAGTTTCCAGGTCGGTCTCACTGAAGCTTTCTTT.

The V call is TRBV5-6, the J call TRBJ1-4; D ambiguous. V was pared by 4 bases and J by 7 bases, with 14 bases between. Germline loops: CDR1 SGHDT, CDR2 YYEEEE. The CDR3 spans 14 residues. The chain's CDR3 is CASSPGPLVEKLFF. CDR3 bases: TGTGCCAGCAGCCCTGGGCCCCTTGTTGAAAAACTGTTTTTT.

CDR3 residues: CASSYAAGGFQETQYF. The CDR3 coding sequence is TGTGCCAGCAGTTACGCGGCAGGGGGCTTCCAAGAGACCCAGTACTTC. The chain uses TRBV6-6 and TRBJ2-5, with 8 bases identical to TRBD1. Germline V gene sequence: CDR1 MNHNY, CDR2 SVGAGI (reference sequence). J was trimmed by 1 base and V by 2 bases; bases with no gene match: 6. This CDR3 spans 16 amino acids.

The J gene is TRBJ1-2, the V gene TRBV4-1, with unresolved D. The V gene's germline CDR1 is MGHRA and CDR2 YSYEKL. This CDR3 spans 15 amino acids. V shed 1 base and J shed 1 base, with 10 bases lying between them. DNA of the CDR3: TGCGCCAGCAGCCAAGTTGAGGGCCTTAACTATGGCTACACCTTC. Translation: CASSQVEGLNYGYTF.

This chain uses TRBV29-1 with TRBJ2-5; D may be TRBD2 (5 bases). Germline V gene lookup returns CDR1 SQVTM and CDR2 ANQGSEA. This CDR3 region has 12 residues. V was shortened by 7 bases and J by 3 bases, with 12 bases between the two germline ends. CDR3: CSAVDGKETQYF. CDR3 bases: TGCAGCGCCGTAGACGGGAAAGAGACCCAGTACTTC.

The rearrangement links TRBV2 to TRBJ2-7; 8 bases align to TRBD1. The CDR3 runs to 14 residues. Per the germline V gene, CDR1 is SNHLY and CDR2 is FYNNEI. The junction had 11 bases not matched to a gene; V was cut back by 6 bases and J by 7 bases. The CDR3 reads CASRPQGVGWEQYF. In nucleotides, the CDR3 is TGTGCCAGCAGGCCACAGGGGGTGGGATGGGAGCAGTACTTC.

The chain recombines TRBV15 with TRBJ2-5; TRBD2 is a possible D gene (6 bases). V was cut by 6 bases and J by 2 bases, with 10 bases left in between. The CDR3 has 13 amino acids. Germline V gives CDR1 LNHNV, CDR2 YYDKDF (reference sequence). The CDR3 bases are TGTGCCACCAGGCGGGATTGGCAAGAGACCCAGTACTTC. It is translated as CATRRDWQETQYF. The full variable domain, completed using reference TRBV15 and TRBJ2-5, is DAMVIQNPRYQVTQFGKPVTLSCSQTLNHNVMYWYQQKSSQAPKLLFHYYDKDFNNEADTPDNFQSRRPNTSFCFLDIRSPGLGDTAMYLCATRRDWQETQYFGPGTRLLVL.

The chain couples TRBV10-3 to TRBJ1-5; 10 bases line up with TRBD1. Unmatched junction bases numbered 5, after V lost 11 bases and J lost 4 bases. Germline lookup yields CDR1 ENHRY and CDR2 SYGVKD. CDR3 length equals 13 residues. Here the CDR3 reads CASGTGDNQPQHF. CDR3 sequence (DNA): TGTGCCTCCGGGACAGGGGATAATCAGCCCCAGCATTTT.

The chain combines TRBV4-2 with TRBJ2-4, with 9 bases matching TRBD2. The length of the CDR3 is 14 residues. V trimming: 1 base; J trimming: 8 bases; junction bases outside the gene matches: 3. Germline CDR1 is LGHNA and CDR2 is YNFKEQ. The CDR3 loop is CASSQGSGSDIQYF. CDR3 bases: TGTGCCAGCAGCCAAGGTAGCGGGAGTGACATTCAGTACTTC.